Reported below is one T cell receptor beta chain. What it recognizes is unknown. Its ends do not fully match the called genes, so a read error is possible. This sample is part of a study of blood T cells in healthy people across ages. Turning to the study itself: About one barcoded beta molecule per two T cells came from capture by template switching.

Study conclusions and caveats: When set beside aged donors, long-lived donors presented more naive CD4+ cells and higher diversity.

The CDR3 is 13 amino acids. Germline CDR1 SNHLY, CDR2 FYNNEI. A J-beta primer mix and a sample-barcoded 5' primer were used in a second PCR of roughly 6 to 11 cycles. Every sample gave at least 2.5 million paired-end reads containing CDR3. One entry per CDR3 protein results from TCRdb running MiXCR on the 5' RACE reads. This repertoire shows around 1,100,000 distinct CDR3 sequences, 35% to 45% found once; its top ten account for roughly 14%. The sequencing input was blood. This sequence originates from a man aged 18 to 29 in good health. The chain is built from TRBV2 and TRBJ1-5; TRBD1 is a possible D gene (5 bases). CDR3: CASSARVYQPQRF. The CDR3 region has the DNA TGTGCCAGCAGTGCCAGGGTTTATCAGCCCCAGCGTTTT.